The 16 T cell receptor beta chains below were found in one sample sequenced in a study of PD-1 blockade in classical Hodgkin lymphoma. Using immunoSEQ multiplex PCR, the repertoire was profiled, and TCRdb retains in-frame clones only, with some absent. Seen here are about 7,900 clones, around three quarters observed once, and the top ten hold roughly 46%. As to time point: cycle 4 day 1 (C4D1), after more than five weeks of nivolumab. All patients experienced relapse after autologous stem cell transplantation, and brentuximab vedotin exposure was variable. The sequencing here drew on peripheral blood mononuclear cells (PBMCs), taken before the fourth cycle of nivolumab. Every receptor here comes from a human donor with classical Hodgkin lymphoma.

J is TRBJ2-7 and V is TRBV27; TRBD2 agrees at 8 bases. Germline lookup yields CDR1 MNHEY and CDR2 SMNVEV (reference sequence). The V gene end was trimmed by 5 bases and the J gene end by 3 bases; junction bases not matched to a gene: 3. This CDR3 region has 13 residues. The DNA of the CDR3 is TGTGCCAGCAGTAGCGGGGGTTACTACGAGCAGTACTTC. Protein: CASSSGGYYEQYF.

The chain recombines TRBV7-2 with TRBJ2-5, with a weak D call TRBD2 (6 bases). The CDR3 has 14 residues. Germline V lookup: CDR1 SGHTA, CDR2 FQGNSA. With 5 bases removed from V and 5 bases from J, the gap between germline ends came to 15 bases. The CDR3 is CASSIRTTGETQYF. As DNA, the CDR3 is TGTGCCAGCAGCATACGGACTACCGGTGAGACCCAGTACTTC.

The rearrangement joins TRBV14 to TRBJ2-1; D not resolved. The CDR3 sequence is 14 residues long. V shed 0 bases and J shed 2 bases, with 5 bases lying between them. Germline lookup yields CDR1 SGHDN and CDR2 FVKESK. CDR3 amino acids: CASSQDQAYNEQFF. The DNA for the CDR3 is TGTGCCAGCAGCCAAGATCAGGCCTACAATGAGCAGTTCTTC.

J is TRBJ2-1 and V is TRBV27, with 10 bases that match TRBD2. CDR3 length equals 16 residues. The ends lost 7 bases at V and 5 bases at J; junction bases unmatched: 11. Germline CDR1 reads MNHEY; CDR2 reads SMNVEV (reference sequence). The CDR3 spells CASTQASGSIHNEQFF. For the CDR3, the DNA is TGTGCCAGCACCCAAGCTAGCGGGAGTATCCACAATGAGCAGTTCTTC.

The rearrangement joins TRBV15 to TRBJ2-2; no clear D gene. Trimming stripped 6 bases from V and 3 bases from J, with 11 bases between. Germline V lookup: CDR1 LNHNV, CDR2 YYDKDF (reference sequence). The CDR3 loop spans 14 amino acids. Here the CDR3 reads CATRDVGYTGELFF. DNA of the CDR3: TGTGCCACCAGGGACGTGGGGTACACCGGGGAGCTGTTTTTT.

The chain joins TRBV27 to TRBJ2-5, with 7 nucleotides matching TRBD2. This CDR3 is built from 15 residues. CDR1 is MNHEY and CDR2 is SMNVEV in the germline V gene (reference sequence). The V and J ends lost 6 bases and 1 base, in that order; junction bases with no gene match: 8. The CDR3 DNA reads as TGTGCCAGCAGCCCCATGCTAGCGGTCCAAGAGACCCAGTACTTC. Its protein is CASSPMLAVQETQYF.

A word on this clone: A read error may produce the germline difference seen at one junction end. This chain uses TRBV11-3 with TRBJ2-2; D is possibly TRBD1 (6 bases). The CDR3 totals 8 residues. The V gene's germline CDR1 is SGHNT and CDR2 YENEEA. The CDR3 reads CASVGAVF. In DNA, the CDR3 is TGTGCCAGCGTGGGGGCTGTTTTT. Drawing the rest from reference TRBV11-3 and TRBJ2-2, the complete variable domain is EAGVVQSPRYKIIEKKQPVAFWCNPISGHNTLYWYLQNLGQGPELLIRYENEEAVDDSQLPKDRFSAERLKGVDSTLKIQPAELGDSAVYLCASVGAVFGEGSRLTVL.

V usage is TRBV27 and J usage is TRBJ1-2; TRBD1 is a possible D gene (5 bases). The V gene's germline CDR1 is MNHEY and CDR2 SMNVEV (reference sequence). V was pared by 1 base and J by 5 bases, with 14 bases between. The CDR3 has 15 residues. The CDR3 DNA reads as TGTGCCAGCAGTTTATTTGCGGGGGTTGAATATGGCTACACCTTC. It yields the protein CASSLFAGVEYGYTF.

The chain is built from TRBV2 and TRBJ1-5; possibly TRBD1 for D (5 bases). CDR3 length equals 14 residues. Germline V gene sequence: CDR1 SNHLY, CDR2 FYNNEI. Trimming took off 3 bases at V and 1 base at J, with 7 bases between the two ends. The CDR3 here is CASSDGGSNQPQHF. CDR3 nucleotide sequence: TGTGCCAGCAGTGACGGGGGGAGCAATCAGCCCCAGCATTTT. The variable domain in full, with the rest retrieved from reference TRBV2 and TRBJ1-5, is EPEVTQTPSHQVTQMGQEVILRCVPISNHLYFYWYRQILGQKVEFLVSFYNNEISEKSEIFDDQFSVERPDGSNFTLKIRSTKLEDSAMYFCASSDGGSNQPQHFGDGTRLSIL.

The chain uses TRBV7-9 and TRBJ2-7; TRBD2 matches 13 bases. The CDR3 runs to 17 residues. Germline-derived CDR1 and CDR2 are SEHNR and FQNEAQ (reference sequence). After removal of 1 base from V and 7 bases from J, the junction contained 10 bases not matched to a gene. The CDR3, as DNA: TGTGCCAGCAGCTTAGGGGGTGGACTAGCGGGAGCCCGGGAGCAGTACTTC. Its protein product is CASSLGGGLAGAREQYF.

This CDR3 reads CASSEVQLNEKLFF. CDR3 DNA sequence: TGCGCCAGCAGCGAAGTACAGCTGAATGAAAAACTGTTTTTT. This chain connects TRBV5-1 to TRBJ1-4; no clear D. The V gene's germline CDR1 is SGHRS and CDR2 YFSETQ. The CDR3 spans 14 residues. V gave up 4 bases and J gave up 5 bases, with 12 bases separating them.

The rearrangement uses TRBV10-2 and TRBJ1-1; D is unclear. Per germline, CDR1 WSHSY and CDR2 SAAADI. The V end lost 7 bases, the J end lost 10 bases, and 19 bases lay between the germline ends. The CDR3 is made up of 13 amino acids. The CDR3 here is CASTSLNGRGAFF. CDR3 nucleotide sequence: TGCGCCAGCACCTCACTTAATGGCCGGGGAGCTTTCTTT.

The chain has TRBV2 and TRBJ2-2; TRBD2 matches 13 bases. The CDR3 totals 19 residues. The germline gives CDR1 SNHLY, CDR2 FYNNEI. The V and J ends lost 5 bases and 6 bases, in that order; junction bases with no gene match: 15. CDR3 sequence reads: CASSRLLLAGGRNSGELFF. The CDR3 coding sequence is TGTGCCAGCAGTCGACTATTACTAGCGGGGGGGCGAAACTCCGGGGAGCTGTTTTTT. Full variable domain (outside the CDR3, taken from reference TRBV2 and TRBJ2-2): EPEVTQTPSHQVTQMGQEVILRCVPISNHLYFYWYRQILGQKVEFLVSFYNNEISEKSEIFDDQFSVERPDGSNFTLKIRSTKLEDSAMYFCASSRLLLAGGRNSGELFFGEGSRLTVL.

The V gene is TRBV7-9, the J gene TRBJ2-3, with 13 bases aligning to TRBD2. With 5 bases clipped from V and 8 bases from J, the junction kept 10 bases outside the gene matches. This CDR3 has 16 residues. In germline, CDR1 is SEHNR, CDR2 FQNEAQ (reference sequence). The CDR3 loop is CASSGGLAGALSTQYF. CDR3 sequence (DNA): TGTGCCAGCAGCGGCGGACTAGCGGGAGCATTGAGTACGCAGTATTTT.

The chain joins TRBV5-6 to TRBJ2-7; D may correspond to TRBD1 or TRBD2 (6 bases each). CDR1 SGHDT and CDR2 YYEEEE come from the germline V gene. Trimming took off 5 bases at V and 0 bases at J, with 21 bases between the two ends. CDR3 length: 17 residues. DNA of the CDR3: TGTGCCAGCAGTTTGACCGAAAACAGGGACTTCTCCTACGAGCAGTACTTC. Amino acid sequence: CASSLTENRDFSYEQYF.

The V gene is TRBV5-1, the J gene TRBJ2-5; 7 nucleotides align to TRBD1. This CDR3 spans 16 amino acids. V shed 0 bases, J shed 4 bases, and the junction held 9 bases outside the gene matches. Per the germline V gene, CDR1 is SGHRS and CDR2 is YFSETQ. The CDR3: CASSLAEFRGRETQYF. The DNA of the CDR3 is TGCGCCAGCAGCTTGGCCGAATTTAGGGGGCGAGAGACCCAGTACTTC. The variable domain in full, with the rest retrieved from reference TRBV5-1 and TRBJ2-5, is KAGVTQTPRYLIKTRGQQVTLSCSPISGHRSVSWYQQTPGQGLQFLFEYFSETQRNKGNFPGRFSGRQFSNSRSEMNVSTLELGDSALYLCASSLAEFRGRETQYFGPGTRLLVL.